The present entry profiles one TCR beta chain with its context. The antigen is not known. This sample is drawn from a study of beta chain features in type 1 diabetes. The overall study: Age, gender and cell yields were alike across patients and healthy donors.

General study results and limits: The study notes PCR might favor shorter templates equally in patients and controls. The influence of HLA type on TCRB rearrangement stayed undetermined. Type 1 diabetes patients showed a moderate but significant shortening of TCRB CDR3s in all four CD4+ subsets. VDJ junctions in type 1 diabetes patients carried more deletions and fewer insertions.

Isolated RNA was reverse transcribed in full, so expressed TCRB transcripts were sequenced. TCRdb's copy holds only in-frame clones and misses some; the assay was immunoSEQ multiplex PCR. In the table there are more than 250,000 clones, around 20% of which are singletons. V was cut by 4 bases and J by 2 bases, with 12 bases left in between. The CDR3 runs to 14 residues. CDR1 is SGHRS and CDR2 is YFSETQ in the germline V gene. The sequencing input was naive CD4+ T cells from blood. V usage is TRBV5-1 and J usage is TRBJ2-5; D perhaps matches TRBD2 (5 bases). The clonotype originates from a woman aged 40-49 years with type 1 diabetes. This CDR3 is CASSRGLLQETQYF. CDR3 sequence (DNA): TGCGCCAGCAGCCGCGGACTTCTTCAAGAGACCCAGTACTTC.